A selection of T cell receptor beta chains follows, all from one sample in a study of CD8+CD57+ T cells in acquired aplastic anemia. TCRdb analysed the reads with MiXCR anew, one entry per CDR3 protein. The sample gives 55,000 to 60,000 distinct CDR3 sequences, about 56% of which show up once; about 15% is in the top ten. Sequenced: sorted CD4+, CD8+, or CD8+CD57+ T cells (not recorded which) from PBMCs. These receptors were obtained from a human donor with aplastic anemia. The conserved cysteine and the conserved F or W are not part of the CDR3 here.

TRBJ1-2 TRBV29-1 SVGDRGVGYT
TRBJ2-7 TRBV12-3/TRBV12-4 ASSQVSGAYEQY
TRBJ2-1 TRBV11-1 ASSSGTGGIREQF
TRBJ2-7 TRBV5-6 ASGSLSSYEQY
TRBJ1-2 TRBV28 ASSRTAGLSYGYT
TRBJ1-1 TRBV29-1 SVQGDTEAF
TRBJ1-4 TRBV7-2 ASSRIGGGEKLF
TRBJ2-5 TRBV11-2 ASSFSQGAQGTQY
TRBJ1-6 TRBV11-1 ASSLGRGAYNSPLH
TRBJ2-7 TRBV4-3 ASSREREYEQY
TRBJ1-2 TRBV20-1 SAKQGSYGYT
TRBJ1-5 TRBV24-1 ATSDSGVLEPQH
TRBJ1-6 TRBV11-2 ASSPKGQGSNSPLH
TRBJ2-5 TRBV11-1 ASSSRDRGGETQY
TRBJ2-7 TRBV9 ASSEAGEVAAYEQY
TRBJ2-1 TRBV13 ASTPRASGGSEQF
TRBJ1-2 TRBV20-1 SASDQQGRDGYT
TRBJ2-7 TRBV10-3 AISDGDNEQY
TRBJ1-1 TRBV19 ASSIGTGGTEAF
TRBJ1-2 TRBV29-1 SLLENYGYT
TRBJ2-7 TRBV29-1 SVGGSSSYEQY
TRBJ2-7 TRBV7-6 ASSRDEDSYEQY
TRBJ2-5 TRBV28 ASKRGNLEETQY
TRBJ1-1 TRBV29-1 SVGMAGVNTEAF
TRBJ2-3 TRBV3-1 ASSLRGRDKTQY
TRBJ1-4 TRBV2 ASSEGADPEKLF
TRBJ2-7 TRBV9 ASSALDRADEQY
TRBJ2-1 TRBV9 ASSDRGGIDEQF
TRBJ1-4 TRBV2 ASSPSQGLTTNEKPF
TRBJ2-1 TRBV25-1 ASSDGTSGSSYNEQF
TRBJ2-7 TRBV10-3 AITPRVTDYEQY
TRBJ1-6 TRBV6-5 ASSYSTQSGSPLH
TRBJ2-1 TRBV20-1 SARARLAGGHHNEQF
TRBJ2-7 TRBV10-1 ASRPTGRSYEQY
TRBJ1-3 TRBV7-9 ASSLFGTYENTIY
TRBJ1-2 TRBV14 ASSQENGRGYYGYT
TRBJ2-1 TRBV13 ASSLRLAGGRSEQF
TRBJ1-1 TRBV7-8 ASSPDGGEAF
TRBJ1-1 TRBV5-1 ASSLGGVNTEAF
TRBJ1-1 TRBV11-2 ASSQGQTNTEAF
TRBJ1-4 TRBV4-1 ASTETGDEKLF
TRBJ2-3 TRBV25-1 ASSESSGRDTQY
TRBJ1-1 TRBV6-6 ASSYSGDLNTEAF
TRBJ1-5 TRBV10-1 ASSEADNQPQH
TRBJ1-2 TRBV10-3 AISEDRVGGGYT
TRBJ1-3 TRBV24-1 ANRHRNTIY
TRBJ2-1 TRBV29-1 SVEVELQF
TRBJ2-2 TRBV10-3 ATGEDSTNTGELF
TRBJ2-7 TRBV15 ATSRSRGTYEQY
TRBJ1-6 TRBV4-3 ASSPGLDPSSYNSPLH
TRBJ2-7 TRBV19 ASSIATGYSYEQY
TRBJ1-2 TRBV3-1 ASSQQGSYGYT
TRBJ2-1 TRBV19 ASSMGDREVDEQF
TRBJ2-1 TRBV25-1 ASSEFGTSGKQF
TRBJ2-5 TRBV7-8 ASSFGRETQY
TRBJ2-2 TRBV12-3/TRBV12-4 ASSLTGEKTGELF
TRBJ1-2 TRBV7-8 ASSSGDRKVT
TRBJ2-1 TRBV27 ASSDGNPSEQF
TRBJ2-7 TRBV10-3 AISITGEQQY